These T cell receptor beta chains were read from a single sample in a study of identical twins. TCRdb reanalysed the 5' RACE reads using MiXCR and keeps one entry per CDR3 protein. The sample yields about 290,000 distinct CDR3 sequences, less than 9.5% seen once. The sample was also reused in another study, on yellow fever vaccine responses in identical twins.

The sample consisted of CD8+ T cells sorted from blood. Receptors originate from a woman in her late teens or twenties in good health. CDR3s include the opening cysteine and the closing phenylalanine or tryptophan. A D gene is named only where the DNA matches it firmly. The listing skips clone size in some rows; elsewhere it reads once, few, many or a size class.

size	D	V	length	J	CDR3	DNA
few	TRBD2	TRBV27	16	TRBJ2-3	CASSLGRERVTDTQYF	TGTGCCAGCAGTTTAGGGCGGGAGAGGGTCACAGATACGCAGTATTTT
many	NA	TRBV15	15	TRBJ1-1	CATSRATGLNTEAFF	TGTGCCACCAGCAGAGCAACAGGGCTGAACACTGAAGCTTTCTTT
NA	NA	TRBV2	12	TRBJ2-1	CASVGGRNEQFF	TGTGCCAGCGTTGGGGGGAGGAATGAGCAGTTCTTC
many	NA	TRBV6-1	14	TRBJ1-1	CASSEVGMNTEAFF	TGTGCCAGCAGTGAAGTTGGCATGAACACTGAAGCTTTCTTT
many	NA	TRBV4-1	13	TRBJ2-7	CASSPTPLDEQYF	TGCGCCAGCAGCCCAACTCCTCTGGACGAGCAGTACTTC
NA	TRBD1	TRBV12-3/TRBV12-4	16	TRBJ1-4	CASTYSQGATNEKLFF	TGTGCCAGCACCTACTCACAGGGGGCAACTAATGAAAAACTGTTTTTT
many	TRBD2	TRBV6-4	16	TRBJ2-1	CASSDSRLADSREQFF	TGTGCCAGCAGTGACTCGAGACTAGCGGATTCGAGAGAGCAGTTCTTC
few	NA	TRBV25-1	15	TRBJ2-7	CASSPPLQGIDEQYF	TGTGCCAGCAGTCCCCCCCTGCAGGGCATAGACGAGCAGTACTTC
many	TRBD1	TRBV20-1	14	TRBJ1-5	CSVRTGAGSQPQHF	TGCAGTGTTCGGACAGGGGCTGGTAGTCAGCCCCAGCATTTT
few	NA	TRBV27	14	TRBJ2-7	CATSITRGWYEQYF	TGTGCCACCAGCATAACTAGGGGATGGTACGAGCAGTACTTC
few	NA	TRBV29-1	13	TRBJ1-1	CSVVKRLENEAFF	TGCAGCGTTGTAAAGCGTTTAGAGAACGAAGCTTTCTTT
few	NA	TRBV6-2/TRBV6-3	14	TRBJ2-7	CASGSSSATTEQYF	TGTGCCAGCGGATCCTCTAGCGCTACTACGGAGCAGTACTTC
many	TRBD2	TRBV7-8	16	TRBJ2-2	CASSSTSGGWNGELFF	TGTGCCAGCAGCTCGACTAGCGGGGGGTGGAACGGGGAGCTGTTTTTT
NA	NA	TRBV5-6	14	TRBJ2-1	CASSLVAGHNEQFF	TGTGCCAGCAGCTTGGTGGCAGGGCACAATGAGCAGTTCTTC
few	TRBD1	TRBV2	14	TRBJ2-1	CASSPGGSNNEQFF	TGTGCCAGCAGTCCAGGGGGTTCCAACAATGAGCAGTTCTTC
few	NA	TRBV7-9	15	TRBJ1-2	CASSLVGAHPDGYTF	TGTGCCAGCAGCTTAGTCGGGGCGCACCCCGATGGCTACACCTTC
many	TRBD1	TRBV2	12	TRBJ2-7	CASRGDRDEQYF	TGTGCCAGCAGGGGGGACAGGGACGAGCAGTACTTC
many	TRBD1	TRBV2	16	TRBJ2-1	CASTRAPGQGYNEQFF	TGTGCCAGCACCAGGGCCCCGGGACAGGGGTACAATGAGCAGTTCTTC
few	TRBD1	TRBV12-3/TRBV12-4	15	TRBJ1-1	CASSLSRDREAEAFF	TGTGCCAGCAGTTTAAGCCGGGACAGGGAGGCTGAAGCTTTCTTT
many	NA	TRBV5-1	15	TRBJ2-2	CASSLESPKRGELFF	TGCGCCAGCAGCTTGGAGAGCCCCAAGCGCGGGGAGCTGTTTTTT
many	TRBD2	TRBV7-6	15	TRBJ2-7	CASSLGGLAAYEQYF	TGTGCCAGCAGCTTAGGGGGACTAGCGGCCTACGAGCAGTACTTC
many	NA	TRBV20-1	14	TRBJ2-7	CSASPVDGAYEQYF	TGCAGTGCTAGCCCTGTAGACGGGGCCTACGAGCAGTACTTC
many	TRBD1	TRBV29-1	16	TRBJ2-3	CSVDSPDRDSTDTQYF	TGCAGCGTTGACTCACCCGACAGGGATAGCACAGATACGCAGTATTTT
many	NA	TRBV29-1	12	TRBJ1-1	CSVDWTAIGVFF	TGCAGCGTAGACTGGACAGCTATTGGTGTTTTCTTT
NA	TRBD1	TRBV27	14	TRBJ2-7	CASSQTGVRYEQYF	TGTGCCAGCAGCCAGACAGGGGTTCGCTACGAGCAGTACTTC
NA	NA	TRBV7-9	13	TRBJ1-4	CATRATTNEKLFF	TGTGCCACCCGGGCTACAACTAATGAAAAACTGTTTTTT
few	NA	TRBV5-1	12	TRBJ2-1	CASSFPGDEQFF	TGCGCCAGCAGCTTCCCGGGGGATGAGCAGTTCTTC
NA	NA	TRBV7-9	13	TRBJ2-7	CASSSPGEYEQYF	TGTGCCAGCAGCTCCCCGGGGGAATACGAGCAGTACTTC
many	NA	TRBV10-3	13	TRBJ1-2	CAISGTGNYGYTF	TGTGCCATCAGTGGGACGGGGAACTATGGCTACACCTTC
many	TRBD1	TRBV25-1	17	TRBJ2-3	CASSVPQETGGTDTQYF	TGTGCCAGCAGTGTTCCCCAGGAGACAGGGGGAACAGATACGCAGTATTTT
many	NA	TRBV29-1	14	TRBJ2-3	CSVEMPGWGDTQYF	TGCAGCGTTGAAATGCCAGGGTGGGGAGATACGCAGTATTTT
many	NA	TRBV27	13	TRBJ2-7	CASSLSSRTEKYF	TGTGCCAGCAGTTTATCTTCTAGGACGGAAAAGTACTTC
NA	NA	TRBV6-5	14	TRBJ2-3	CASSYGVATDTQYF	TGTGCCAGCAGTTACGGCGTAGCCACAGATACGCAGTATTTT
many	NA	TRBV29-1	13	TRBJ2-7	CSVGWGALYEQYF	TGCAGCGTTGGTTGGGGGGCTCTCTACGAGCAGTACTTC
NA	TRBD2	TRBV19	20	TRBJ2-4	CASMLLAGGQSKLAKNIQYF	TGTGCCAGTATGTTGCTAGCGGGAGGCCAATCCAAACTAGCCAAAAACATTCAGTACTTC
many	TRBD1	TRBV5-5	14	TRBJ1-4	CASSSGTGTEKLFF	TGTGCCAGCAGTTCCGGGACAGGGACTGAAAAACTGTTTTTT
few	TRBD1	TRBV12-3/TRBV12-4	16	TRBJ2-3	CASSVRWDRGQNTQYF	TGTGCCAGCAGTGTCAGGTGGGACAGGGGGCAAAATACGCAGTATTTT
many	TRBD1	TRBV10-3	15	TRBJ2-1	CAISLGTGSWNEQFF	TGTGCCATCAGCCTTGGGACAGGGTCTTGGAATGAGCAGTTCTTC
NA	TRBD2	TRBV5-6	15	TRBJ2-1	CASSPIAGPYNEQFF	TGTGCCAGCAGCCCTATAGCGGGACCCTACAATGAGCAGTTCTTC
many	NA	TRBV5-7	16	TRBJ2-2	CASSLRGDSETGELFF	TGTGCCAGCAGCTTGCGAGGTGACAGCGAGACCGGGGAGCTGTTTTTT
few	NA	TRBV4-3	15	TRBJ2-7	CASSQDASWSTEQYF	TGCGCCAGCAGCCAAGATGCTAGCTGGTCTACCGAGCAGTACTTC
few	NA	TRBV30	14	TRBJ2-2	CAWSVLTASDVLFF	TGTGCCTGGAGTGTTCTTACGGCCTCGGATGTGCTGTTTTTT
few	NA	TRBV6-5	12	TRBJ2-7	CASRAGNYEQYF	TGTGCCAGCAGAGCAGGGAACTACGAGCAGTACTTC
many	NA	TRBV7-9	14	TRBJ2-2	CASSLAGRGGELFF	TGTGCCAGCAGCTTAGCTGGACGGGGCGGGGAGCTGTTTTTT
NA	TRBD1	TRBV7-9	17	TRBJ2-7	CASSPTGQGFGTYEQYF	TGTGCCAGCAGCCCAACTGGACAGGGGTTCGGGACCTACGAGCAGTACTTC
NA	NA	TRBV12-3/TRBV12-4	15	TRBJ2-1	CASSFARVWYNEQFF	TGTGCCAGCAGTTTTGCGCGGGTTTGGTACAATGAGCAGTTCTTC
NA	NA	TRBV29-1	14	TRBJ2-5	CSTWGGAGQETQYF	TGCAGCACTTGGGGGGGGGCGGGGCAAGAGACCCAGTACTTC
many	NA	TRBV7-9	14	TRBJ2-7	CASSLIGDSYEQYF	TGTGCCAGCAGCTTAATTGGGGATAGCTACGAGCAGTACTTC
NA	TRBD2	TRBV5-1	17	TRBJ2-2	CASSQDITGGFTGELFF	TGCGCCAGCAGCCAGGATATCACGGGAGGTTTTACCGGGGAGCTGTTTTTT
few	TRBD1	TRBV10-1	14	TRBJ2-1	CASSDYRGNNEQFF	TGCGCCAGCAGTGATTACAGGGGTAACAATGAGCAGTTCTTC
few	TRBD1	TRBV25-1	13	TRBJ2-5	CASRATGQETQYF	TGTGCCAGCCGGGCGACAGGGCAAGAGACCCAGTACTTC
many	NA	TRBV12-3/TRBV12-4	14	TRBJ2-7	CASSSWGPTFEQYF	TGTGCCAGCAGTTCGTGGGGACCGACTTTTGAGCAGTACTTC
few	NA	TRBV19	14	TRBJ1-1	CASSIGWGNTEAFF	TGTGCCAGTAGTATAGGGTGGGGAAACACTGAAGCTTTCTTT